One sample yielded the 5 T cell receptor beta chains listed below, sequenced in a study of T cell repertoires in cytomegalovirus infection. Each CDR3 protein is one row after TCRdb ran MiXCR on the reads. The profile shows about 140,000 distinct CDR3 sequences, about 6.1% of them singletons. Sequences were obtained from PBMCs. These receptors originate from a human donor in good health (CMV status not recorded). Some clones in this sample may be carry-over from other donors' samples.

This clonotype occurred many times. This sequence joins TRBV5-1 and TRBJ2-1, with TRBD1 identical over 9 bases. CDR3 length equals 15 residues. The V gene's germline CDR1 is SGHRS and CDR2 YFSETQ. Trimming removed 4 bases from V and 4 bases from J; junction bases left unmatched: 6. CDR3 amino acids: CASSMTGGRYNEQFF. CDR3 in DNA: TGCGCCAGCAGCATGACAGGGGGAAGGTACAATGAGCAGTTCTTC.

This clonotype was seen at least ten times. V is TRBV7-2 and J is TRBJ2-7, with D perhaps TRBD2 (7 bases). Germline V CDR1 and CDR2: SGHTA, FQGNSA. The germline V and J ends were trimmed by 1 base and 6 bases, with 16 bases remaining between them. The CDR3 loop spans 15 amino acids. In nucleotides, the CDR3 is TGTGCCAGCAGCTTAGTCTGGGGGGGCGGCTTCGAGCAGTACTTC. Translation: CASSLVWGGGFEQYF.

This clonotype occurred many times. The chain carries TRBV19 and TRBJ2-7; 8 bases line up with TRBD1. After removal of 10 bases from V and 6 bases from J, the junction contained 11 bases not matched to a gene. CDR3 size: 13 residues. Looked up from germline, CDR1 is LNHDA and CDR2 is SQIVND (reference sequence). The CDR3 sequence: CATTGTGHFEQYF. CDR3 in DNA: TGTGCCACTACCGGGACAGGACATTTCGAGCAGTACTTC.

There are many counts of this clonotype. This chain uses TRBV28 with TRBJ2-1; possibly TRBD1 or TRBD2 for D (5 bases each). CDR1 MDHEN and CDR2 SYDVKM come from the germline V gene. The germline V and J ends were trimmed by 5 bases and 10 bases, with 15 bases remaining between them. The CDR3 sequence is 13 residues long. The CDR3 DNA reads TGTGCCAGCAGTACGGGACCTACCAAGGAGCAGTTCTTC. Translated: CASSTGPTKEQFF.

This clonotype was found a few times. The chain couples TRBV13 to TRBJ2-7; 11 nucleotides line up with TRBD2. The V and J ends lost 2 bases and 4 bases, in that order; junction bases with no gene match: 7. The CDR3 totals 16 residues. CDR1 is PRHDT and CDR2 is FYEKMQ in the germline V gene (reference sequence). The CDR3 DNA follows: TGTGCCAGCAGCTTACCCGGGACTAGCGGTGTGTACGAGCAGTACTTC. Protein sequence: CASSLPGTSGVYEQYF. The full variable domain, in which reference TRBV13 and TRBJ2-7 provide the parts outside the CDR3, is AAGVIQSPRHLIKEKRETATLKCYPIPRHDTVYWYQQGPGQDPQFLISFYEKMQSDKGSIPDRFSAQQFSDYHSELNMSSLELGDSALYFCASSLPGTSGVYEQYFGPGTRLTVT.